The TCR beta chain under discussion was sequenced for a study of blood T cell repertoires in COVID-19 (dated by TCRdb to 2020 to 2022). In terms of the full investigation: Samples from collaborators originated in the United States, Italy and Spain and spanned both the acute and convalescent phases of COVID-19. The prospective study material was composed of cDNA or gDNA derived from T cells, B-cell-depleted T cells, or PBMCs. Subjects who had been exposed to COVID-19, were actively infected with it, or had recovered from it provided the deeply sampled blood TCRbeta repertoires that made up the dataset. A freely available public database, intended as a resource for researchers studying the immune response to SARS-CoV-2, is where the repertoires were released. The samples were drawn from two sources: the first 160 participants of the ongoing ImmuneRACE study, and approximately 1,300 subjects contributed by 6 global collaborators. A de-identified subject ID, COVID-19 status, age in years and sex were almost always included in the sample metadata. Where HLA class I and class II types were available, the types were taken from metadata supplied by the sample provider, not from assay-based typing. The study at large found these results: The quantity of clinical and demographic metadata differed by source and by participant and was supplied without curation.

About this clone itself: Its binding antigen is unknown. The record has no base qualities; no much larger clone is one base away.

Each collaborating institution followed its own protocols to collect whole blood in K2EDTA tubes. For TCRbeta analysis, collaborators shipped samples in one of three forms: frozen whole blood, isolated PBMCs, or DNA extracted from either of those sample types. TCRbeta CDR3 regions were amplified from genomic DNA by means of the immunoSEQ Assay, a bias-controlled multiplex PCR. In the original analysis: The number of nucleated cells in each sample was estimated by amplification of reference gene primers within the assay. Sequence reads were collapsed and filtered to measure the absolute abundance of every unique TCRbeta CDR3 rearrangement. For each sample, productive Simpson clonality was calculated by taking the square root of Simpson's diversity index across productive rearrangements. The immuneACCESS repertoire file appears here via TCRdb, limited to in-frame rearrangements. These files lack a portion of the clones; in checked studies, under half of the deficit traces to unresolved V genes, and the cause of the others is not known. V, J and clone size are those of that table, while D and trimming were read from the DNA. The table for this sample lists under 300,000 clones; around 82% of them were counted only once. The ten most abundant clones make up about 5.3% of the sample.

CDR1 is given as SGHRS and CDR2 as YFSETQ, both from the germline V gene. V was cut back by 4 bases and J by 1 base, leaving a gap of 11 bases between them. The CDR3, cysteine through phenylalanine, is 14 amino acids long. Of the read, only the CDR3 DNA is kept; its 42 bases are in frame from base 1. In this chain, TRBV5-1 is recombined with TRBJ1-1, with a weak D call of TRBD1 (5 bases match). The clonotype comes from an elderly woman with active or convalescent COVID-19. The sequenced sample was peripheral blood. The CDR3 reads as follows: CASSRDGGNTEAFF. The nucleotides read TGCGCCAGCAGCCGCGACGGGGGGAACACTGAAGCTTTCTTT.